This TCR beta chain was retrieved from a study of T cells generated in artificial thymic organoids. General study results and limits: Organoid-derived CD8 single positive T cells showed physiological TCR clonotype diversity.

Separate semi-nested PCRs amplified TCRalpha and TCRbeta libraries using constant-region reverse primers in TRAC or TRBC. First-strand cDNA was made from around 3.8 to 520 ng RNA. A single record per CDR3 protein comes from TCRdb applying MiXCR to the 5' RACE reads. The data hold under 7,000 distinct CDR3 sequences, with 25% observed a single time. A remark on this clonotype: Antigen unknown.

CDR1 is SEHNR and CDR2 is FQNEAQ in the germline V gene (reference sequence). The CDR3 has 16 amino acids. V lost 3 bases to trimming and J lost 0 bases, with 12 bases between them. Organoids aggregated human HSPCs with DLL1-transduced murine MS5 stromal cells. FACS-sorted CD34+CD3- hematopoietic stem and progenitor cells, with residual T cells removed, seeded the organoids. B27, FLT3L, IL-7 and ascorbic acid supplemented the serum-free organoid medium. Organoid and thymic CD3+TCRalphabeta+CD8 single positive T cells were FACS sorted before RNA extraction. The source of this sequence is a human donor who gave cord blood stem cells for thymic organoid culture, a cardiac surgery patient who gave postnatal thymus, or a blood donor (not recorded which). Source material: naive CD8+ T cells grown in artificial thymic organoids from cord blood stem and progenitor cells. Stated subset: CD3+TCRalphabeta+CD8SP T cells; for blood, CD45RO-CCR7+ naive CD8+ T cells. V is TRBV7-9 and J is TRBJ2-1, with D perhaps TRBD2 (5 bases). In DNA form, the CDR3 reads TGTGCCAGCAGCTTCGGGGTCAGCTGCTCCTACAATGAGCAGTTCTTC. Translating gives CASSFGVSCSYNEQFF.